This paragraph covers one TCR beta chain sequence. What this receptor recognizes is not known. There are no base qualities to consult, and no much larger clone falls within one base. The sample comes from a study of blood T cell repertoires in COVID-19 (dated by TCRdb to 2020 to 2022). At the level of the whole study: Collaborator samples came from the United States, Italy and Spain and covered acute and convalescent phases of COVID-19. The prospective study material was composed of cDNA or gDNA derived from T cells, B-cell-depleted T cells, or PBMCs. Deeply sampled blood TCRbeta repertoires from subjects exposed to, actively infected with, or recovered from COVID-19 were included in the dataset. A freely available public database, intended as a resource for researchers studying the immune response to SARS-CoV-2, is where the repertoires were released. The samples were drawn from the first 160 participants of the ongoing ImmuneRACE study and from 950 to 1,500 subjects provided by 6 global collaborators. The sample metadata nearly always contained a de-identified subject ID, COVID-19 status, age in years and sex. Where available, HLA class I and class II types were taken from metadata supplied by the sample provider and were not determined by assay-based typing. What the authors observed across the whole study: Clinical and demographic metadata were provided uncurated, with the amount varying by source and participant.

Whole blood was collected in K2EDTA tubes by collaborating institutions according to the institutions' own protocols. For TCRbeta analysis, collaborators shipped samples in one of three forms: frozen whole blood, isolated PBMCs, or DNA extracted from either of those sample types. TCRbeta CDR3 regions were amplified from genomic DNA by means of the immunoSEQ Assay, a bias-controlled multiplex PCR. Processing in the source paper ran as follows. Within the assay, amplification of reference gene primers was used to estimate how many nucleated cells each sample contained. To quantify the absolute abundance of each unique TCRbeta CDR3 rearrangement, sequence reads were collapsed and filtered. For each sample, productive Simpson clonality was calculated as the square root of Simpson's diversity index over productive rearrangements. TCRdb holds this immuneACCESS table with in-frame rearrangements only. Some clones are missing; in checked studies, unresolved V genes explain under half, and the rest has no known cause. V and J calls and clone size are given by that table; D and trimming were obtained from the DNA. A total of approximately 70,000 clones appear in this sample, over 75% of them only once. Approximately 5.5% of the sample belongs to the ten largest clones.

The germline V gene supplies CDR1 SGHRS and CDR2 YFSETQ. The CDR3 measures 15 amino acids from cysteine to phenylalanine. Only the CDR3 part of the read is kept: 45 bases, read in frame from the first base. V gives up 4 bases and J gives up 2 bases, and the segment between their germline ends measures 15 bases. Sample: peripheral blood. The sequence is built from TRBV5-1 and TRBJ1-2, and possibly TRBD1, on 5 matching bases. This sequence originates from a human donor in a cohort sampled during active COVID-19. The CDR3 protein sequence reads: CASSRGGEENYGYTF. The sequenced DNA: TGCGCCAGCAGCCGGGGGGGAGAAGAAAACTATGGCTACACCTTC.